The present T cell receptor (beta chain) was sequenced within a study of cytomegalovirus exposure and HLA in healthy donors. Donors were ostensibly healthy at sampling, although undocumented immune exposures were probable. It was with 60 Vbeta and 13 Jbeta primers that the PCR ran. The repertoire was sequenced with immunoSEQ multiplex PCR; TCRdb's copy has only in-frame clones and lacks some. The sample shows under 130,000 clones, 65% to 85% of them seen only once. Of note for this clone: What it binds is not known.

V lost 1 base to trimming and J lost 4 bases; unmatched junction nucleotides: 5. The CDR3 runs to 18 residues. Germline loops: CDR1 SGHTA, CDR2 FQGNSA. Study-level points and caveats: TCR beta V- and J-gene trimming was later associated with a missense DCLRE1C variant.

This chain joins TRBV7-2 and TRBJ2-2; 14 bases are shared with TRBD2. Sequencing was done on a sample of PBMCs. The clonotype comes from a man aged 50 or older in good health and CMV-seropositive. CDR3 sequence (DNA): TGTGCCAGCAGCTTAGACGGGACTAGCGGGAGAGTCACCGGGGAGCTGTTTTTT. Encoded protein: CASSLDGTSGRVTGELFF.